The rows below give T cell receptor beta chains drawn from one sample of a study of radiotherapy plus CTLA-4 blockade in lung cancer. Clones were read by immunoSEQ multiplex PCR, and TCRdb kept only the in-frame ones, dropping some. This table holds tens of thousands of clones, over 70% found once. Material: peripheral blood, obtained from a patient treated with radiotherapy plus ipilimumab. The origin of the receptors is a human donor with non-small cell lung cancer whose response to radiotherapy plus ipilimumab could not be evaluated. Some clones in this sample may be carry-over from other donors' samples. Both conserved end residues are trimmed from each CDR3.

V gene	J gene	CDR3 protein
TRBV11-3	.	ASSQSRGYEQY
TRBV6-1	TRBJ2-7	ASSEWGRSYEQY
TRBV7-2	TRBJ2-1	ASSSIAGGGANEQF
TRBV6-6	TRBJ1-1	ASSYLQGNAEAF
TRBV19	TRBJ2-1	ASSRSLADTYNEQF
TRBV9	TRBJ2-1	ASSVGRESSYNEQF
TRBV5-1	TRBJ1-5	ASSLGGTGANQPQH
TRBV7-2	TRBJ2-7	ASSIIAGYEQY
TRBV6-6	TRBJ2-1	ASSSPTGDYNEQF
TRBV19	TRBJ1-2	ASSSSGYGYT
TRBV10-3	TRBJ2-7	AISESRGHEQY
TRBV6-5	TRBJ2-7	ASSISWGRIYEQY
TRBV7-2	TRBJ2-1	ASSLGSDLTYNEQF
TRBV30	TRBJ1-2	AWSRTGGENYGYT
TRBV5-1	TRBJ2-6	ASSSRPTGQFGANVLT
TRBV6-1	TRBJ2-7	ASTPPTYEQY
TRBV7-9	TRBJ2-6	ASSLRRGSGANVLT
TRBV5-6	TRBJ1-2	ASSRRTQEGYT
TRBV30	TRBJ2-5	AWERERGETQY
TRBV18	TRBJ2-5	ASSPPVGQGLETQY
TRBV6-1	TRBJ2-7	EKCGAGVHEQY
TRBV10-2	TRBJ2-3	ATTDRTSTDTQY
TRBV6-5	TRBJ1-1	ASSPIGVRSTEAF
TRBV19	TRBJ2-3	ATRVAGGLGDTQY
TRBV5-8	TRBJ1-5	ASREQGSYQPQH
TRBV4-2	TRBJ2-1	ASSQESAGGANEQF
TRBV18	TRBJ2-7	ASSTRTKSYEQY
TRBV5-1	.	ASRPGGGGIYEQY
TRBV6-5	TRBJ2-7	ASSYSAGASYEQY
TRBV4-1	TRBJ2-5	ASSQDIVGLAGGWVRETQY
TRBV18	TRBJ1-1	ASSDQGGTEAF